The 5 T cell receptor beta chains below come from one sample, sequenced in a study of shared clonotypes between healthy human individuals. Here immunoSEQ multiplex PCR was the method, and the copy in TCRdb shows in-frame clones only, minus some. This table holds over 850,000 clones, 70% to 80% found once. Material: memory CD4+ T cells from PBMCs. Regarding subset: CD45RA-negative fraction. These receptors were obtained from a man younger than 35 in good health. Some clones in this sample may be carry-over from other donors' samples.

The chain is built from TRBV5-1 and TRBJ2-3; 10 bases map to TRBD1. V gave up 4 bases and J gave up 6 bases; unmatched junction bases: 5. The CDR3 is made up of 14 amino acids. The germline CDR1 and CDR2 sequences are SGHRS and YFSETQ. The CDR3: CASSRSDRGDTQYF. DNA for the CDR3: TGCGCCAGCAGCCGATCGGACAGGGGGGATACGCAGTATTTT.

The chain employs TRBV11-2 and TRBJ2-1; 8 nucleotides match TRBD2. The J segment lost 6 bases and the V segment lost 6 bases, leaving 10 bases of the junction unmatched. Germline V lookup: CDR1 SGHAT, CDR2 FQNNGV. The CDR3 has 15 residues. DNA of the CDR3: TGTGCCAGCAGTTTTAGCGGGAAGCCCTTCAATGAGCAGTTCTTC. Its protein product is CASSFSGKPFNEQFF.

This clone was found once. The V gene is TRBV28, the J gene TRBJ1-2, with no clear D. Germline loops: CDR1 MDHEN, CDR2 SYDVKM. The CDR3 has 12 residues. V was trimmed by 3 bases and J by 4 bases, leaving 6 bases between them. The CDR3 region is CASSFRFYGYTF. In DNA, the CDR3 is TGTGCCAGCAGTTTCAGATTCTATGGCTACACCTTC.

V and J are TRBV5-6 and TRBJ2-1; 11 bases are shared with TRBD2. This CDR3 has 16 amino acids. V was clipped by 2 bases and J by 3 bases; unmatched bases: 4. The germline CDR1 and CDR2 sequences are SGHDT and YYEEEE. This chain's CDR3 is CASSFSLAGGYNEQFF. The CDR3 coding sequence is TGTGCCAGCAGCTTCAGCCTAGCGGGAGGCTACAATGAGCAGTTCTTC.

This clone was seen only a few times. The chain is built from TRBV4-2 and TRBJ1-6; D is possibly TRBD1 (5 bases). CDR1 and CDR2 from the germline V gene are LGHNA and YNFKEQ. V was pared by 1 base and J by 6 bases, with 10 bases between. The CDR3 contains 15 residues. In DNA, the CDR3 is TGTGCCAGCAGCCAAGGAGGGGCTGGTAATTCACCCCTCCACTTT. Translation: CASSQGGAGNSPLHF.